This T cell receptor (beta chain) was documented in a study of shared clonotypes between healthy human individuals. Study findings and constraints: Few donors restricted represented genetic and exposure-history diversity.

Profiling relied on immunoSEQ multiplex PCR, and the TCRdb table lists in-frame clones only, not all of them. The table includes more than 500,000 clones, approximately 95% detected once. The CDR3 spans 12 residues. The germline V gene encodes CDR1 LNHDA and CDR2 SQIVND (reference sequence). Trimming took 7 bases from V and 7 from J, leaving 11 bases between them. Points on this clone: Its antigen remains unknown.

CD8 cells regarded as naive lacked CD45RO, were positively chosen for CCR7, and omitted terminally differentiated effector memory CD45RA+ cells. All donors qualified as healthy HIV-negative adults and had experienced no recent acute infections or vaccinations. The specimen sequenced was naive CD8+ T cells sorted from blood. The chain recombines TRBV19 with TRBJ2-1, with D perhaps TRBD1 or TRBD2 (5 bases each). The TCR comes from a woman in her twenties or thirties in good health. CDR3 bases: TGTGCCAGTATAGGGGAGAGGAATGAGCAGTTCTTC. This codes for CASIGERNEQFF.